A selection of T cell receptor beta chains follows, all from one sample in a study of glioma-infiltrating T cells after dendritic cell vaccination. Measured with immunoSEQ multiplex PCR; TCRdb has only the in-frame clones, and not every one. The table lists 90,000 or so clones, roughly 84% of them singletons. The starting material was blood, obtained before dendritic cell vaccination. The receptors stem from a human donor with glioblastoma. Both conserved end residues are part of each CDR3. D genes are given only for firm matches. Clone size appears in some rows only: once, few, many, or a class for an expanded clone.

CASSLEAGRGTQYF,TGTGCCAGCAGCTTAGAGGCAGGGAGGGGTACGCAGTATTTT,TRBV11-3,once,TRBD2,TRBJ2-3
CASSDGQTTYGYTF,TGTGCCAGCAGTGACGGACAGACGACCTATGGCTACACCTTC,TRBV6-1,.,.,TRBJ1-2
CASSVVRGPDSPLHF,TGTGCCAGCAGTGTCGTCAGGGGGCCTGATTCACCCCTCCACTTT,TRBV6-1,.,TRBD1,TRBJ1-6
CASSPVRQGRTFF,TGTGCCAGCAGCCCGGTGCGACAGGGTAGAACTTTCTTT,TRBV5-6,.,TRBD1,TRBJ1-1
CASSLVGGQGAIYEQYF,TGTGCCAGCAGCTTAGTAGGGGGACAGGGGGCAATTTACGAGCAGTACTTC,TRBV7-9,.,TRBD1,TRBJ2-7
CASSLGLRDYGYTF,TGTGCCAGCAGCTTGGGCCTCAGGGACTATGGCTACACCTTC,TRBV5-4,.,.,TRBJ1-2
CASKPPRNTEAFF,TGCGCCAGCAAACCCCCGCGGAACACTGAAGCTTTCTTT,TRBV5-1,.,.,TRBJ1-1
CASTTTVSNQPQHF,TGTGCCAGTACCACGACAGTTAGCAATCAGCCCCAGCATTTT,TRBV19,once,.,TRBJ1-5
CSVEPNNNEQFF,TGCAGCGTTGAACCTAATAACAATGAGCAGTTCTTC,TRBV29-1,.,.,TRBJ2-1
CASSLAQGEFGEQYF,TGTGCCAGCAGCTTAGCACAGGGGGAATTCGGCGAGCAGTACTTC,TRBV7-9,few,TRBD1,TRBJ2-7
CASTPRGGQETQYF,TGTGCCAGCACCCCGAGGGGGGGCCAAGAGACCCAGTACTTC,TRBV9,.,.,TRBJ2-5
CASSVGTSGYEQYF,TGTGCCAGCAGCGTCGGGACTAGCGGCTACGAGCAGTACTTC,TRBV7-9,.,TRBD2,TRBJ2-7
CASSGGGVADTQYF,TGCGCCAGCAGTGGGGGCGGCGTAGCAGATACGCAGTATTTT,TRBV10-1,.,.,TRBJ2-3
CASSLATVEKLFF,TGCGCCAGCAGCTTGGCCACGGTAGAAAAACTGTTTTTT,TRBV5-1,.,.,TRBJ1-4
CASRSSGRASGELFF,TGTGCCAGCAGGTCCAGCGGGAGGGCCTCCGGGGAGCTGTTTTTT,TRBV27,once,TRBD2,TRBJ2-2
CASSPERGLGNQPQHF,TGTGCCAGCAGTCCTGAGCGGGGTTTGGGCAATCAGCCCCAGCATTTT,TRBV2,.,.,TRBJ1-5
CASSRGQAPNEKLFF,TGTGCCAGCAGCCGGGGACAGGCCCCTAATGAAAAACTGTTTTTT,TRBV4-2,.,TRBD1,TRBJ1-4
CASSVGQPQPQHF,TGTGCCAGCAGTGTGGGACAGCCTCAGCCCCAGCATTTT,TRBV6-1,.,TRBD1,TRBJ1-5
CASSRTAGEAGYTF,TGTGCCAGCAGCAGGACAGCCGGTGAGGCTGGCTACACCTTC,TRBV6-5,.,.,TRBJ1-2
CASSLAGGASYEQYF,TGCGCCAGCAGCTTGGCCGGGGGGGCGAGCTACGAGCAGTACTTC,TRBV5-1,.,TRBD2,TRBJ2-7
CASSLGGRGTEAFF,TGCGCCAGCAGCTTGGGAGGGAGGGGCACTGAAGCTTTCTTT,TRBV5-1,.,.,TRBJ1-1
CASSLPTSGGANEQFF,TGCGCCAGCAGCTTACCGACTAGCGGGGGGGCCAATGAGCAGTTCTTC,TRBV5-1,.,TRBD2,TRBJ2-1
CASSLGLAGGRETQYF,TGTGCCAGCAGCTTAGGACTAGCGGGGGGCCGGGAGACCCAGTACTTC,TRBV7-2,.,TRBD2,TRBJ2-5
CASSPSIIAGELFF,TGTGCCAGCAGCCCCTCGATTATAGCTGGGGAGCTGTTTTTT,TRBV7-3,.,.,TRBJ2-2
CASWPEGEKQYF,TGTGCCAGCTGGCCCGAGGGGGAAAAGCAGTACTTC,TRBV6-5,.,.,TRBJ2-7
CASSIERSGSRWAYF,TGTGCCAGTAGTATAGAGAGGAGCGGGAGTAGATGGGCGTACTTC,TRBV19,.,TRBD2,TRBJ2-7
CASRREAGNYGYTF,TGCGCCAGCAGACGGGAGGCAGGGAACTATGGCTACACCTTC,TRBV5-1,once,.,TRBJ1-2
CASSDRAGPQHF,TGTGCCAGCAGCGACAGGGCAGGGCCCCAGCATTTT,TRBV2,.,TRBD1,TRBJ1-5
CASSDGGGYTF,TGTGCCAGCAGTGACGGAGGGGGCTACACCTTC,TRBV6-4,.,.,TRBJ1-2
CASSVVGVGFNEQFF,TGTGCCAGCAGCGTAGTAGGGGTCGGCTTCAATGAGCAGTTCTTC,TRBV9,.,.,TRBJ2-1
CASSQEIGGGLAGVYEQYF,TGTGCCAGCAGCCAAGAAATCGGCGGCGGGTTAGCGGGAGTCTACGAGCAGTACTTC,TRBV4-2,once,TRBD2,TRBJ2-7
CASSQEQRYEQYF,TGCGCCAGCAGCCAAGAACAGCGGTACGAGCAGTACTTC,TRBV4-1,few,.,TRBJ2-7